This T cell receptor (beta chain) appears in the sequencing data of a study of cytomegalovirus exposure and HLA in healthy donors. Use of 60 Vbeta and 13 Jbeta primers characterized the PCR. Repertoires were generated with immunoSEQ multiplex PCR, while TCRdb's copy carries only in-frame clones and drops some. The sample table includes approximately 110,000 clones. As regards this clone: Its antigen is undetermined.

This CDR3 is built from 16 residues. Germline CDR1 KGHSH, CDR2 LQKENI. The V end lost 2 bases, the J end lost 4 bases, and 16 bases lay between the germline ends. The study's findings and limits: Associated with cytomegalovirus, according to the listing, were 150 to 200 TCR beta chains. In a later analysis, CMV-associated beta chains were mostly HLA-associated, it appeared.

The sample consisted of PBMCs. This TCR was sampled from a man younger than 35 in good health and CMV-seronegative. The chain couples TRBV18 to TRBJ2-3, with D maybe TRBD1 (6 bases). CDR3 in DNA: TGTGCCAGCTCACCAACACAGGGTATTTATGCAGATACGCAGTATTTT. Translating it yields CASSPTQGIYADTQYF.